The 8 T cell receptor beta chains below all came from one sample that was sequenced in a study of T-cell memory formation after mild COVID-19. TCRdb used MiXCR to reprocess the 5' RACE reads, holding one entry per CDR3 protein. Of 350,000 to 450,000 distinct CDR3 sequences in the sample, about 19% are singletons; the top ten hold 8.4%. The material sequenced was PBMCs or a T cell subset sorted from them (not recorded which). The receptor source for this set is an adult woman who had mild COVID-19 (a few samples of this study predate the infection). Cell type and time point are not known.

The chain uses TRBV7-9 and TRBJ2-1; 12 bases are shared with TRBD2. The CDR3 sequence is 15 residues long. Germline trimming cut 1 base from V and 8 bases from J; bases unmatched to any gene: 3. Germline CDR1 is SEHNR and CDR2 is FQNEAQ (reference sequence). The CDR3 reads CASSLDRLAGDEQFF. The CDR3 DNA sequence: TGTGCCAGCAGCTTAGACAGACTAGCGGGAGATGAGCAGTTCTTC. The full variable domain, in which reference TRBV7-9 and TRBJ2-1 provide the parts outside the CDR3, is DTGVSQNPRHKITKRGQNVTFRCDPISEHNRLYWYRQTLGQGPEFLTYFQNEAQLEKSRLLSDRFSAERPKGSFSTLEIQRTEQGDSAMYLCASSLDRLAGDEQFFGPGTRLTVL.

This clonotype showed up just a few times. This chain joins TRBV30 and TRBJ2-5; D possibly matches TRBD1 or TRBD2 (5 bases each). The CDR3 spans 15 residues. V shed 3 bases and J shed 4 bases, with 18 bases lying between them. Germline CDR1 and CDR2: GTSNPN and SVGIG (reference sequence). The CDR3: CAWSPGTDYRETQYF. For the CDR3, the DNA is TGTGCCTGGAGCCCCGGGACGGATTATCGAGAGACCCAGTACTTC.

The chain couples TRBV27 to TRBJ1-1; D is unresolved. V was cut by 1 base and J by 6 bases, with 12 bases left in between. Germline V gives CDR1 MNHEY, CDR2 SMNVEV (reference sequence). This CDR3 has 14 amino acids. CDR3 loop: CASSLYQPGAEAFF. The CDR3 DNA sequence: TGTGCCAGCAGTTTATACCAGCCCGGGGCTGAAGCTTTCTTT.

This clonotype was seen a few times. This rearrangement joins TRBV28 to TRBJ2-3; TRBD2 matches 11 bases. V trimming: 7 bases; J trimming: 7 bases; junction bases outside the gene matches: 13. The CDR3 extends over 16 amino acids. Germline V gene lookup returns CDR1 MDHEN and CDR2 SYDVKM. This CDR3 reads CASTLLPGLAEHTQYF. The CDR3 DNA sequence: TGTGCCAGCACCCTCCTGCCGGGACTAGCGGAGCATACGCAGTATTTT.

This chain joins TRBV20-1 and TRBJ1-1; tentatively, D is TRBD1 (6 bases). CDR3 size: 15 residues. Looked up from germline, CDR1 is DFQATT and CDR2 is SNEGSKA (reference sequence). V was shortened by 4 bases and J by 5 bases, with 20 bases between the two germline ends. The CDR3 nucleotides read TGCAGTGCTAAGAGACGGGGCATGAGGGGGACTGAAGCTTTCTTT. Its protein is CSAKRRGMRGTEAFF.

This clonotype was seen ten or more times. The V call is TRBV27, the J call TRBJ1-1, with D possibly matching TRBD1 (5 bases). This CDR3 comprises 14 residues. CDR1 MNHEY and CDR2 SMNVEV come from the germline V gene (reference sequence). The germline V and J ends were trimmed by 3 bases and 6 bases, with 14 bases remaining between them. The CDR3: CASSFGSRAAEAFF. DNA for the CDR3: TGTGCCAGCAGTTTTGGGTCCAGGGCCGCTGAAGCTTTCTTT.

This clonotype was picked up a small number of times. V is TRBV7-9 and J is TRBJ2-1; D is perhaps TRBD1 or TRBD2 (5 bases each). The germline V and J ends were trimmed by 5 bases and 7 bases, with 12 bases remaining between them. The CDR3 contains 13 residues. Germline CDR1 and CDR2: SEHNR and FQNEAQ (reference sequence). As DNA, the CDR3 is TGTGCCAGCAGCGATGTGGGGGAGAATGAGCAGTTCTTC. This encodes CASSDVGENEQFF. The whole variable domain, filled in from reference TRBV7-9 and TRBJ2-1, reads DTGVSQNPRHKITKRGQNVTFRCDPISEHNRLYWYRQTLGQGPEFLTYFQNEAQLEKSRLLSDRFSAERPKGSFSTLEIQRTEQGDSAMYLCASSDVGENEQFFGPGTRLTVL.

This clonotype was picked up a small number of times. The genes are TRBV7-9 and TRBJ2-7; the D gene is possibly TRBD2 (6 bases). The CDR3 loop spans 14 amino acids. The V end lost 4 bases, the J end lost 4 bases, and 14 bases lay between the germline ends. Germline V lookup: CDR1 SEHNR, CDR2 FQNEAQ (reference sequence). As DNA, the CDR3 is TGTGCCAGCAGCTCGACTAGAGGGATATACGAGCAGTACTTC. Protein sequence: CASSSTRGIYEQYF.